This TCR beta chain comes out of a study of shared clonotypes between healthy human individuals. Looking at the study overall: Donor ages ranged 18 to 49 years: a couple of women, a few men.

Repertoires were generated with immunoSEQ multiplex PCR, while TCRdb's copy carries only in-frame clones and drops some. This sample has nearly 1,000,000 clones, with roughly 72% found just once. Germline V lookup: CDR1 KGHSH, CDR2 LQKENI. The CDR3 loop spans 14 amino acids. V was clipped by 5 bases and J by 3 bases; unmatched bases: 4. V is TRBV18 and J is TRBJ1-5; 7 bases align to TRBD1. This TCR was recovered from a man aged 18 to 35 in good health. The sequenced sample was memory CD4+ T cells sorted from blood. Sample subset: CD45RA-negative fraction. DNA of the CDR3: TGTGCCAGCTCAGAGGGGGCTACCAATCAGCCCCAGCATTTT. Encoded protein: CASSEGATNQPQHF.